This T cell receptor beta chain originates from a study of T cells in Graves' hyperthyroidism and ophthalmopathy (dated by TCRdb to the late 2010s). Looking at the study overall: Peripheral blood was collected at initial diagnosis, before any treatment. To identify TCR V-J signatures that set the groups apart, the researchers used a discovery cohort of more than 95 patients, made up of 40 to 45 with Graves' ophthalmopathy and about 60 with stable Graves' hyperthyroidism. An independent validation cohort of under 20 hyperthyroidism patients and about 15 patients who later progressed to ophthalmopathy tested prospective prediction of ophthalmopathy. The 100 discovery patients were divided at random into training and test sets in a 7:3 ratio. In more than five Graves' hyperthyroidism patients, the study also compared T-cell repertoires from thyroid tissue with T-cell repertoires from blood. After blood sampling, hyperthyroidism patients were treated with methimazole at a starting dose of 30 mg daily, and ophthalmopathy patients were treated with high-dose intravenous methylprednisolone. The paper reports TCR Vbeta CDR3 sequencing of 135 peripheral blood samples: under 45 ophthalmopathy, fewer than 80 hyperthyroidism and approximately 17 progressor patients. The paper as a whole reports these results and caveats: In validation, the model predicted progression to ophthalmopathy a median of roughly 6.1 months before onset, with over 60% sensitivity and about 72% specificity. Sample size was not statistically predetermined, and investigators were not blinded to group allocation. A model built on a 13 V-J signature distinguished ophthalmopathy from stable hyperthyroidism, reaching roughly 88% sensitivity and under 84% specificity in cross-validation and 80%/75% in testing. Most expanded thyroid clonotypes (frequency above 0.001) were also found in blood, which suggests that blood repertoires may mirror thyroid immune responses.

This clonotype was detected ten times or more. Its specific antigen is unknown. Qualities for individual bases were not recorded, and no much larger clone is one base off. Trimming costs V 0 bases and J 5 bases, and their ends lie 5 bases apart. The germline V gene (reference sequence) yields DFQATT for CDR1 and SNEGSKA for CDR2. Including cysteine and phenylalanine, the CDR3 has 12 amino acids. Only the CDR3 part of the read is kept: 36 bases, read in frame from the first base. Ophthalmopathy patients had moderately to severely active disease, with a Clinical Activity Score of 3 or more, a NOSPECS grade of 4 or more, and a disease duration of less than 3 months. Exclusion was applied to patients with uncontrolled infections, other autoimmune diseases, pregnancy or lactation. Clinical symptoms, serum thyroxine and TRAb, thyroid ultrasound, and orbital computed tomography formed the basis for the diagnoses. PBMCs were isolated from 10 ml of fresh peripheral blood by Ficoll-Paque density gradient centrifugation. Total RNA was extracted with Trizol reagent, and quality was checked on an Agilent 2100 Bioanalyzer.

Amplification of TCR beta CDR3 regions was carried out from RNA transcripts. A first-round RT-PCR of the TCR CDR3 used the HTBI primer set with the Qiagen OneStep RT-PCR kit. Libraries were constructed in a second round of multiplex PCR, after which size selection and purification were carried out. Paired-end sequencing of the libraries was performed with 100 bp reads on an Illumina HiSeq2000. Per the authors' processing: SOAPnuke was used to process the raw data, throwing out any read that contained adapters or uncalled bases, had a mean Phred below 15, or lacked an exact constant-primer or identifier match. High-quality paired reads were merged with COPE v1.2.5, and unique nucleotide sequences were defined as clonotypes. Clonotypes were aligned to IMGT TRBV, TRBD and TRBJ reference segments using MiTCR v1.1. Analysis was restricted to V-J combinations with a frequency above 0.0001, which covered approximately 99% of repertoires. A TCS score was defined as the ratio between F50 (clonal expansion) and ExV (chaos), using BLOSUM62-based TCRdist between CDR3 peptides within each V-J. Welch's t-statistics and random forest reduced just over 500 V-J features to about 12, which were used in a naive Bayes classifier (R e1071). Starting from the raw public reads, TCRdb applied fastp trimming at Q25, assembled clones with MiXCR and retained in-frame beta chains. Records with the same CDR3 protein are collapsed into one entry carrying the most frequent genes and DNA. These V and J calls rely on TCRdb rather than the paper's analysis. The sample includes 200,000 to 250,000 distinct CDR3 sequences, with about a sixth observed a single time. About 29% of the sample comes from the top ten.

Sequencing was performed on blood. This sequence originates from a woman younger than 30 with Graves' ophthalmopathy. This sequence uses TRBV20-1 and TRBJ2-1, with the D gene call left open. The nucleotide sequence is TGCAGTGCTAGAGAGGGGAACAATGAGCAGTTCTTC. Translated, this gives CSAREGNNEQFF.